The TCR beta chain described here comes from a study of cytomegalovirus exposure and HLA in healthy donors. Study information: Among about 380 genotyped donors, 65% to 90% fell in the Caucasian-associated ancestry cluster. Study outcomes and limitations: A few chains linked to CMV were shown in vitro to be specific for CMV antigens.

This clone was detected once. Its antigen is still unknown. Trimming took 2 bases from V and 6 from J, leaving 14 bases between them. CDR3 length: 14 residues. Germline V gives CDR1 SGHRS, CDR2 YFSETQ. 13 Jbeta primers and 60 Vbeta primers were used for the PCR. Generated by immunoSEQ multiplex PCR, the TCRdb table keeps only in-frame clones and is missing some. The table records some 150,000 clones, over 75% of them present only once. The TCR originated in a woman aged 30 to 39 in good health and CMV-seronegative. The sample taken for sequencing was PBMCs. This chain connects TRBV5-1 to TRBJ1-1, with D perhaps TRBD1 (5 bases). DNA of the CDR3: TGCGCCAGCAGCTTCGGGTCCCCCAGGGCTGAAGCTTTCTTT. Protein sequence: CASSFGSPRAEAFF.